This entry lists 12 T cell receptor beta chains sequenced from one sample in a study of blood T cells in healthy people across ages. Together with a sample-barcoded 5' primer, a J-beta primer mix was included in a second PCR lasting roughly 6 to 12 cycles. One entry per CDR3 protein, called by TCRdb with MiXCR from the 5' RACE reads. The data contain roughly 500,000 distinct CDR3 sequences, 25% to 30% of them seen just once; the ten biggest clones take up less than 20%. The sample comprised blood. Every receptor here comes from a woman in her seventies in good health.

This clonotype was recorded a few times. This sequence joins TRBV9 and TRBJ1-1; D may be TRBD1 (5 bases). Germline V gene data show CDR1 as SGDLS and CDR2 as YYNGEE. Trimming took off 0 bases at V and 3 bases at J, with 9 bases between the two ends. The CDR3 loop spans 14 amino acids. CDR3 coding DNA: TGTGCCAGCAGCGTAGATTACAGGTACACTGAAGCTTTCTTT. It yields the protein CASSVDYRYTEAFF. The full variable domain, in which reference TRBV9 and TRBJ1-1 provide the parts outside the CDR3, is DSGVTQTPKHLITATGQRVTLRCSPRSGDLSVYWYQQSLDQGLQFLIQYYNGEERAKGNILERFSAQQFPDLHSELNLSSLELGDSALYFCASSVDYRYTEAFFGQGTRLTVV.

This clonotype was seen just once. The chain links TRBV27 to TRBJ1-1; D possibly corresponds to TRBD1 (6 bases). The CDR3 sequence is 14 residues long. Germline V gene lookup returns CDR1 MNHEY and CDR2 SMNVEV (reference sequence). Trimming removed 3 bases from V and 5 bases from J, with 13 bases in between. In DNA, the CDR3 is TGTGCCAGCAGTTTGGTGGGGGCGAAGACTGAAGCTTTCTTT. Amino acid sequence: CASSLVGAKTEAFF.

The chain carries TRBV7-9 and TRBJ1-4, with 9 bases that match TRBD1. The CDR3 contains 15 residues. Germline V lookup: CDR1 SEHNR, CDR2 FQNEAQ (reference sequence). J lost 8 bases, V lost 4 bases, and 8 bases had no gene match. The CDR3 protein is CASSYLDRGGEKLFF. In DNA, the CDR3 is TGTGCCAGCAGCTACTTGGACAGGGGAGGGGAAAAACTGTTTTTT.

The V gene is TRBV29-1, the J gene TRBJ2-7, with D possibly matching TRBD1 (6 bases). V was trimmed by 4 bases and J by 2 bases, leaving 9 bases between them. The CDR3 is 12 residues long. The germline gives CDR1 SQVTM, CDR2 ANQGSEA. The CDR3 spells CSVVGGTYEQYF. In DNA form, the CDR3 reads TGCAGCGTTGTAGGGGGTACCTACGAGCAGTACTTC.

The chain links TRBV10-3 to TRBJ1-2, with 8 nucleotides matching TRBD1. The V segment lost 4 bases and the J segment 8 bases; nucleotides outside the gene matches: 15. This CDR3 is 16 amino acids long. Germline V gene lookup returns CDR1 ENHRY and CDR2 SYGVKD. The CDR3 loop is CAISAVPGQANPGYTF. The CDR3 coding sequence is TGTGCCATCAGTGCAGTCCCGGGACAGGCAAACCCCGGCTACACCTTC.

CDR3 bases: TGCAGTGCTAGTTCCGAGAAGCGGGTGACAGATACGCAGTATTTT. This codes for CSASSEKRVTDTQYF. The genes are TRBV20-1 and TRBJ2-3, with D possibly TRBD2 on 6 matching bases. Germline lookup yields CDR1 DFQATT and CDR2 SNEGSKA (reference sequence). V was pared by 3 bases and J by 3 bases, with 16 bases between. The CDR3 consists of 15 residues.

In its sample, this clonotype was seen a few times. The chain carries TRBV4-2 and TRBJ2-7, with 12 bases aligning to TRBD2. Germline CDR1 reads LGHNA; CDR2 reads YNFKEQ. CDR3 length: 16 amino acids. Unmatched junction bases numbered 7, after V lost 3 bases and J lost 4 bases. The DNA of the CDR3 is TGTGCCAGCAGCCACGCTAGCGGGGGGGCCATGTACGAGCAGTACTTC. It codes for CASSHASGGAMYEQYF.

The chain is built from TRBV13 and TRBJ2-7; 11 bases match TRBD2. V shed 3 bases, J shed 4 bases, and the junction held 8 bases outside the gene matches. Germline assignment: CDR1 PRHDT and CDR2 FYEKMQ (reference sequence). The CDR3 runs 16 residues. The CDR3 sequence is CASSFYSGGAAYEQYF. For the CDR3, the DNA is TGTGCCAGCAGCTTTTATAGCGGGGGGGCGGCGTACGAGCAGTACTTC.

A word on this clonotype: A much larger clone is a single base away; this may be a read error. This sequence joins TRBV7-2 and TRBJ2-3, with a possible D match to TRBD2 (6 bases). From germline, CDR1 is SGHTA and CDR2 FQGNSA. This CDR3 comprises 15 residues. With 0 bases removed from V and 7 bases from J, the gap between germline ends came to 14 bases. The CDR3 is CASSLALIAVHTQYF. The CDR3 nucleotides are TGTGCCAGCAGCTTAGCGCTAATAGCGGTACATACGCAGTATTTT.

The sample holds a few counts of this clonotype. V usage is TRBV20-1 and J usage is TRBJ2-3, with D perhaps matching TRBD1 or TRBD2 (5 bases each). V dropped 2 bases and J dropped 3 bases, with 18 bases sitting between them. This CDR3 comprises 16 residues. Germline loops: CDR1 DFQATT, CDR2 SNEGSKA (reference sequence). DNA for the CDR3: TGCAGTGCTAGACCGTGGGGACGGCGAGCTACAGATACGCAGTATTTT. Protein: CSARPWGRRATDTQYF.

There are a few counts of this clonotype. The chain has TRBV2 and TRBJ1-2, with 8 bases identical to TRBD1. The germline CDR1 and CDR2 sequences are SNHLY and FYNNEI. After removal of 6 bases from V and 8 bases from J, the junction contained 8 bases not matched to a gene. CDR3 length equals 13 residues. CDR3 DNA sequence: TGTGCCAGCAGCGGACAGGGCCATGGGGGCTACACCTTC. Protein sequence: CASSGQGHGGYTF.

This clonotype occurred a few times. V usage is TRBV3-1 and J usage is TRBJ2-5, with D possibly matching TRBD1 (7 bases). Judging by the DNA end, TRBJ2-1 fits better; the J call may be wrong. CDR1 and CDR2 (germline): LGHDT, YNNKEL (reference sequence). The CDR3 contains 14 residues. CDR3 amino acids: CASSPHRGGNEQFF. The CDR3 DNA is TGTGCCAGCAGCCCCCACAGGGGAGGCAATGAGCAGTTCTTC.